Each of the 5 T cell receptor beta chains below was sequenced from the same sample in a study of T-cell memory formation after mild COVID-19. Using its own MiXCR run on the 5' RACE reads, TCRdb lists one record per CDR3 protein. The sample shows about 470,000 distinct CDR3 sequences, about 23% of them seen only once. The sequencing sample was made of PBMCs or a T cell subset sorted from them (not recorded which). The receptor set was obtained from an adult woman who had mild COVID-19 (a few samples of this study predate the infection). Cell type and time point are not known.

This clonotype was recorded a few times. The CDR3 sequence is CASSSPGGTFVNTEAFF. CDR3 DNA sequence: TGTGCCAGCAGTTCCCCCGGGGGCACCTTCGTCAACACTGAAGCTTTCTTT. V and J are TRBV12-3 or TRBV12-4 and TRBJ1-1; weak D call: TRBD1 (6 bases). CDR3 length: 17 amino acids. V lost 4 bases and J lost 2, with 20 bases in between.

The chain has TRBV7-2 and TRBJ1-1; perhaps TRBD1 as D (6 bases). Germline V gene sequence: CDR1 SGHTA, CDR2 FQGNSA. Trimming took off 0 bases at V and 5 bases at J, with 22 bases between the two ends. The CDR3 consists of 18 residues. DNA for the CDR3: TGTGCCAGCAGCTTAGCGCTGCTAACAGGGAGGGGAACAACTGAAGCTTTCTTT. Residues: CASSLALLTGRGTTEAFF.

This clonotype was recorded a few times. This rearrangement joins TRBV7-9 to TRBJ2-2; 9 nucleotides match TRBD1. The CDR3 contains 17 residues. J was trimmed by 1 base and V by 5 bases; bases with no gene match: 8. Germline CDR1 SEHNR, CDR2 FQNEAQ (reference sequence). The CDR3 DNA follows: TGTGCCAGCAGCCCCTCGACAGGGGGTAAGAACACCGGGGAGCTGTTTTTT. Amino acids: CASSPSTGGKNTGELFF.

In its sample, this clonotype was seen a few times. CDR3 region: CATSGGDQETQYF. The CDR3 DNA reads TGTGCCACCAGCGGGGGGGACCAAGAGACCCAGTACTTC. The chain combines TRBV15 with TRBJ2-5, with 7 bases identical to TRBD2. The V gene end was trimmed by 5 bases and the J gene end by 0 bases; junction bases not matched to a gene: 0. This CDR3 has 13 amino acids. The V gene's germline CDR1 is LNHNV and CDR2 YYDKDF (reference sequence). Variable domain in full (rest from reference TRBV15 and TRBJ2-5): DAMVIQNPRYQVTQFGKPVTLSCSQTLNHNVMYWYQQKSSQAPKLLFHYYDKDFNNEADTPDNFQSRRPNTSFCFLDIRSPGLGDTAMYLCATSGGDQETQYFGPGTRLLVL.

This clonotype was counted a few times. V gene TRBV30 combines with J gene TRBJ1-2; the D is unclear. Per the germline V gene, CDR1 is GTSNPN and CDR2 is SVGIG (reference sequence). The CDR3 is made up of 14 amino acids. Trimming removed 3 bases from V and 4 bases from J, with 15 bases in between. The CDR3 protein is CAWSEHSPPYGYTF. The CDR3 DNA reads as TGTGCCTGGAGCGAACATAGTCCGCCCTATGGCTACACCTTC. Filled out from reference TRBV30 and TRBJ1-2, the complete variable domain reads SQTIHQWPATLVQPVGSPLSLECTVEGTSNPNLYWYRQAAGRGLQLLFYSVGIGQISSEVPQNLSASRPQDRQFILSSKKLLLSDSGFYLCAWSEHSPPYGYTFGSGTRLTVV.